The 21 T cell receptor beta chains listed next were all sequenced from one sample in a study of T cell changes during pregnancy in multiple sclerosis. Sequencing was performed with immunoSEQ multiplex PCR; in TCRdb, only in-frame clones are kept and a portion is missing. The sample consists of approximately 88,000 clones, just under 95% of them appearing once. Sequences were derived from peripheral blood, sampled in the first trimester of pregnancy. The source of these receptors is a female donor with multiple sclerosis, enrolled in a pregnancy study.

V gene TRBV7-9 combines with J gene TRBJ1-5; tentative D call: TRBD1 (5 bases). V gave up 4 bases and J gave up 0 bases, with 10 bases separating them. Germline assignment: CDR1 SEHNR and CDR2 FQNEAQ (reference sequence). The CDR3 is 15 residues long. The CDR3: CASSSSRGSNQPQHF. The CDR3, as DNA: TGTGCCAGCAGCTCCTCTAGGGGTAGCAATCAGCCCCAGCATTTT.

This rearrangement joins TRBV9 to TRBJ2-5, with 9 bases lining up with TRBD2. The CDR3 extends over 16 amino acids. Germline V gene data show CDR1 as SGDLS and CDR2 as YYNGEE. The V gene end was trimmed by 0 bases and the J gene end by 5 bases; junction bases not matched to a gene: 8. CDR3 bases: TGTGCCAGCAGCGTAGGGGCTAGCGGGGTCTCGGAGACCCAGTACTTC. Its translation: CASSVGASGVSETQYF.

The rearrangement links TRBV7-3 to TRBJ1-2; D possibly corresponds to TRBD1 (5 bases). Trimming shortened V by 7 bases and J by 4 bases, and 13 bases separated the two germline ends. The CDR3 spans 13 residues. Germline lookup yields CDR1 SGHTA and CDR2 FQGTGA. The CDR3 here is CASNDGRGYGYTF. As DNA, the CDR3 is TGTGCCAGCAACGACGGGAGGGGCTATGGCTACACCTTC.

The chain links TRBV27 to TRBJ1-1; D is possibly TRBD1 (6 bases). CDR3 length: 13 amino acids. Trimming took 7 bases from V and 1 from J, leaving 10 bases between them. From germline, CDR1 is MNHEY and CDR2 SMNVEV (reference sequence). This CDR3 is CASKGGGNTEAFF. DNA of the CDR3: TGTGCCAGCAAGGGAGGGGGGAACACTGAAGCTTTCTTT.

The rearrangement links TRBV7-2 to TRBJ1-2, with D tentatively TRBD1 (5 bases). The CDR3 covers 11 residues. Germline values: CDR1 SGHTA, CDR2 FQGNSA. The V gene lost 4 bases and the J gene lost 8 bases, with 8 bases spanning the gap. In nucleotides, the CDR3 is TGTGCCAGCAGCTGGGGCGGCGGCTACACCTTC. The encoded protein is CASSWGGGYTF.

The sample holds one count of this clone. The chain couples TRBV7-6 to TRBJ1-1; possibly TRBD1 for D (5 bases). Germline loops: CDR1 SGHVS, CDR2 FNYEAQ. This CDR3 contains 13 residues. Trimming took 5 bases from V and 2 from J, leaving 9 bases between them. The CDR3, as DNA: TGTGCCAGCAGCAGACAGTTTAACACTGAAGCTTTCTTT. It encodes CASSRQFNTEAFF.

This chain links TRBV4-2 with TRBJ2-6; unclear D gene. With 0 bases removed from V and 1 base from J, the gap between germline ends came to 7 bases. The germline V gene has CDR1 LGHNA and CDR2 YNFKEQ. This CDR3 region has 16 residues. CDR3 amino acids: CASSQDTQSGANVLTF. CDR3 in DNA: TGTGCCAGCAGCCAAGATACCCAGTCTGGGGCCAACGTCCTGACTTTC.

The chain carries TRBV7-9 and TRBJ1-1; weak D call: TRBD1 (6 bases). V lost 3 bases and J 8 bases, leaving 19 bases between the germline ends. The CDR3 runs to 15 residues. Germline CDR1 is SEHNR and CDR2 is FQNEAQ (reference sequence). This CDR3 reads CASSLGAMSHWEAFF. Written as DNA, the CDR3 is TGTGCCAGCAGCTTGGGGGCAATGTCGCACTGGGAAGCTTTCTTT.

The chain employs TRBV2 and TRBJ2-7; 9 bases map to TRBD1. V lost 7 bases and J lost 3; bases outside the gene matches: 7. CDR3 length: 14 amino acids. The germline V gene encodes CDR1 SNHLY and CDR2 FYNNEI. DNA of the CDR3: TGTGCCAGCAAGGTAGACAGGGGGATCTACGAGCAGTACTTC. Protein sequence: CASKVDRGIYEQYF.

The chain is built from TRBV2 and TRBJ1-5; 9 bases are a match to TRBD1. Germline CDR1 reads SNHLY; CDR2 reads FYNNEI. The J segment lost 6 bases and the V segment lost 4 bases, leaving 1 base of the junction unmatched. The CDR3 length is 13 residues. The CDR3 is CASSGQGGQPQHF. For the CDR3, the DNA is TGTGCCAGCAGTGGACAGGGGGGTCAGCCCCAGCATTTT.

The CDR3 DNA is TGCGCCAGCAGCCAAGCGTGGGGCTTGGGAAATTCACCCCTCCACTTT. Translation: CASSQAWGLGNSPLHF. The chain links TRBV4-1 to TRBJ1-6, with a possible D match to TRBD1 (5 bases). V lost 1 base to trimming and J lost 7 bases, with 14 bases between them. Germline V CDR1 and CDR2: MGHRA, YSYEKL. This CDR3 spans 16 amino acids.

J is TRBJ1-6 and V is TRBV6-5; D not resolved. V gave up 6 bases and J gave up 7 bases, with 13 bases separating them. This CDR3 has 14 amino acids. Germline CDR1 MNHEY, CDR2 SVGAGI. CDR3 loop: CASSPRGSNSPLHF. CDR3 nucleotides: TGTGCCAGCAGCCCCCGGGGTTCAAATTCACCCCTCCACTTT.

This clone was observed a single time. The chain joins TRBV13 to TRBJ2-3; weak D call: TRBD2 (6 bases). The CDR3 has 14 residues. Germline lookup yields CDR1 PRHDT and CDR2 FYEKMQ (reference sequence). The V end was cut by 5 bases, the J end by 4 bases, with 13 bases between. CDR3 DNA sequence: TGTGCCAGCAGCCTAACTAGCTTTCCAGATACGCAGTATTTT. It encodes CASSLTSFPDTQYF.

The chain uses TRBV5-4 and TRBJ2-5; a possible D gene is TRBD2 (6 bases). V shed 4 bases and J shed 3 bases, with 13 bases lying between them. The V gene's germline CDR1 is SGHNT and CDR2 YYREEE (reference sequence). The CDR3 has 14 residues. The CDR3 sequence is CASSTARGKETQYF. Here the CDR3 DNA reads TGTGCCAGCAGCACGGCCCGGGGGAAAGAGACCCAGTACTTC. The complete variable domain, with remaining parts taken from reference TRBV5-4 and TRBJ2-5, reads ETGVTQSPTHLIKTRGQQVTLRCSSQSGHNTVSWYQQALGQGPQFIFQYYREEENGRGNFPPRFSGLQFPNYSSELNVNALELDDSALYLCASSTARGKETQYFGPGTRLLVL.

The V gene is TRBV2, the J gene TRBJ2-5; D might be TRBD1 (6 bases). CDR1 is SNHLY, CDR2 FYNNEI, per germline. CDR3 length equals 12 residues. V lost 7 bases and J lost 5, with 11 bases in between. Here the CDR3 DNA reads TGTGCCAGCACAGGGGAAGCGGAGACCCAGTACTTC. Amino acid sequence: CASTGEAETQYF.

This clone came up once. The chain has TRBV4-1 and TRBJ2-1, with 9 bases lining up with TRBD2. With V trimmed by 1 base and J by 8 bases, 9 bases remained unmatched. The CDR3 loop spans 16 amino acids. The germline V gene encodes CDR1 MGHRA and CDR2 YSYEKL. The CDR3 protein is CASSQVVAGAWDEQFF. The CDR3 DNA reads TGCGCCAGCAGCCAAGTAGTAGCGGGGGCCTGGGATGAGCAGTTCTTC.

V usage is TRBV15 and J usage is TRBJ2-7; the match to TRBD1 covers 7 bases. Germline-derived CDR1 and CDR2 are LNHNV and YYDKDF (reference sequence). The CDR3 runs 15 residues. The V and J ends lost 0 bases and 3 bases, in that order; junction bases with no gene match: 5. This CDR3 is CATSRDKGTDYEQYF. The CDR3 DNA follows: TGTGCCACCAGCAGAGATAAAGGGACAGACTACGAGCAGTACTTC.

This clone was found once. The V and J genes are TRBV2 and TRBJ1-1, with TRBD1 matching 7 bases. Germline CDR1 and CDR2: SNHLY and FYNNEI. The ends lost 6 bases at V and 6 bases at J; junction bases unmatched: 10. CDR3 length: 14 amino acids. CDR3 residues: CASRAQGPSPEAFF. The CDR3 bases are TGTGCCAGCAGGGCACAGGGGCCCTCCCCTGAAGCTTTCTTT.

The table lists this clone with a few counts. This chain links TRBV13 with TRBJ2-7; TRBD2 is a possible D gene (6 bases). The germline CDR1 and CDR2 sequences are PRHDT and FYEKMQ (reference sequence). The CDR3 extends over 14 amino acids. Trimming took 5 bases from V and 5 from J, leaving 16 bases between them. CDR3: CASSTGLHLDEQYF. The CDR3 region has the DNA TGTGCCAGCAGCACGGGACTCCATTTGGACGAGCAGTACTTC. Supplemented by reference TRBV13 and TRBJ2-7, the full variable domain reads AAGVIQSPRHLIKEKRETATLKCYPIPRHDTVYWYQQGPGQDPQFLISFYEKMQSDKGSIPDRFSAQQFSDYHSELNMSSLELGDSALYFCASSTGLHLDEQYFGPGTRLTVT.

The V call is TRBV6-1, the J call TRBJ1-5; no clear D. CDR1 and CDR2 from the germline V gene are MNHNS and SASEGT. The ends were cut back, 10 bases at V and 4 bases at J, with 11 bases in the middle. The CDR3 has 12 residues. In DNA form, the CDR3 reads TGTGCCACCAACCCCCTAAATCAGCCCCAGCATTTT. Translation: CATNPLNQPQHF.

J is TRBJ2-1 and V is TRBV11-2; possibly TRBD2 for D (7 bases). The CDR3 spans 16 residues. V lost 5 bases and J lost 8, with 22 bases in between. In germline, CDR1 is SGHAT, CDR2 FQNNGV. The CDR3 DNA reads TGTGCCAGCAGCCCTCCAGGCGGGGGCGCGGGCTATGAGCAGTTCTTC. Protein: CASSPPGGGAGYEQFF.